Below, one T cell receptor beta chain is given with its context. Its specific antigen is unknown. Base qualities are not at hand, and no much larger clone is one base apart. The CDR3 regions of human TCRbeta chains were analyzed by immunosequencing. In the authors' own workflow: Repertoire TCRs were checked for matches against a reference library of SARS-CoV-2-specific TCRs that had been generated using the MIRA antigen-specificity platform. Breadth meant the fraction of unique TCRs that were SARS-CoV-2-associated, whereas depth meant the fraction of total T cells that were SARS-CoV-2-associated. Using the MIRA data, every spike-specific TCR was mapped to the spike region that the TCR reacted to and assigned to either a CD4 or a CD8 class. Log10-transformed breadth and depth values were compared by one-way ANOVA with Sidak's multiple comparisons tests. As stored in TCRdb, this immuneACCESS dataset retains in-frame rearrangements with V and J assigned. A fraction of the clones does not appear; measured against another copy, unresolved V genes explain less than half of the discrepancy, and the remainder lacks a known reason. From that table come the V and J calls and clone size; the DNA was used to work out D and trimming. The sample table holds approximately 160,000 clones, of which 85% to 95% were seen once. 0.7% to 0.9% of the sample is held by the ten biggest clonotypes.

Interpreted using the paper, the time point label stands for: baseline before first vaccination. Vaccinee samples came from UK trials COV001 and COV002, including a single-blind randomized controlled phase 2/3 trial of AZD1222 (ChAdOx1 nCoV-19) in healthy adults. Trial participant PBMC samples were collected at day 0 and day 28 after the second dose for TCRbeta chain sequencing. This sample was included in a study of T cell responses to AZD1222 COVID-19 vaccine (dated by TCRdb to about 2021). The study in broad terms: AZD1222 recipients given second doses at about 4 weeks or at about 12 weeks were pooled, since spike-specific TCR depth and breadth were not found to differ between the two schedules. A total of more than 230 trial participants underwent TCR sequencing, of whom about 200 had received two doses of AZD1222 and some 25 had received two doses of the MenACWY control vaccine. Trial participants were enrolled by age into 18-55, 56-69 and 70-plus year subgroups, with around 150, 28 and 57 TCR-sequenced participants respectively.

V is shortened by 0 bases, J by 4 bases, and the region joining them spans 6 bases. The germline V gene specifies SGHDN as CDR1 and FVKESK as CDR2. The CDR3 sequence holds 13 residues, the cysteine and phenylalanine included. This entry keeps only the CDR3 DNA: 39 bases, framed from base 1. Overall study outcomes, separate from this receptor: Conclusions about previously exposed vaccinees were limited because only a handful of AZD1222 recipients were SARS-CoV-2 seropositive at baseline. Reportedly, almost half of the unique spike-specific TCRs recognized epitopes lying outside the regions that are mutated in the B.1.351 and B.1.1.7 variants. Because no samples from the day 14 peak response were available, repertoires could be characterized only after the peak T cell response. Spike-specific TCR breadth and depth rose significantly after two AZD1222 doses compared with day 0 and with MenACWY recipients. Vaccine-associated CD4 TCRs spanned the whole spike protein, with dominant responses in regions 160-218 and 743-854. Most participants were white British and females outnumbered males, and the authors suggested that clonal diversity may have been underestimated. The 56-69-year group was small, and its depth increase did not reach significance, likely because of low power.

This specimen consisted of peripheral blood, obtained on day 0 of AZD1222 vaccination. The chain is made from TRBV14 and TRBJ2-5, with the identity of the D gene unclear. The clonotype originates from an adult in good health. The DNA reads TGTGCCAGCAGCCAAGATCGGGCAGAGACCCAGTACTTC. It translates to CASSQDRAETQYF.